These T cell receptor beta chains were read from a single sample in a study of blood T cells in healthy people across ages. TCRdb re-called the 5' RACE reads through MiXCR, storing one row per CDR3 protein. Among about 670,000 distinct CDR3 sequences listed, about 43% were seen once. Sequencing was performed on blood. Receptors originate from a man older than 75 in good health. CDR3s include the opening cysteine and the closing phenylalanine or tryptophan. Each record gives: D gene, V gene, J gene, clone size, CDR3 protein, CDR3 DNA. A D gene is named only where the DNA matches it firmly. A row's size may be missing; if present it is once, few, many or a size class.

TRBD1,TRBV24-1,TRBJ2-5,few,CATSVAGGRETQYF,TGTGCCACCAGTGTAGCAGGGGGTAGGGAGACCCAGTACTTC
NA,TRBV5-1,TRBJ2-6,NA,CASSLDGTLSSGANVLTF,TGCGCCAGCAGCTTAGATGGAACACTTTCCTCTGGGGCCAACGTCCTGACTTTC
NA,TRBV18,TRBJ2-7,NA,CASSPPNRVYEQYF,TGTGCCAGCTCACCACCTAACAGAGTCTACGAGCAGTACTTC
NA,TRBV3-1,TRBJ2-7,many,CASSQVHRPAAPGYEQYF,TGTGCCAGCAGCCAAGTTCATCGGCCTGCGGCCCCAGGATACGAGCAGTACTTC
NA,TRBV13,TRBJ2-5,many,CASSRLRGGTQYF,TGTGCCAGCAGCCGGTTACGGGGAGGGACCCAGTACTTC
NA,TRBV2,TRBJ2-3,few,CASSGGRGDTQYF,TGTGCCAGCAGTGGGGGGCGTGGAGATACGCAGTATTTT
NA,TRBV27,TRBJ1-1,NA,CASSPWTGNTEAFF,TGTGCCAGCAGTCCATGGACGGGGAACACTGAAGCTTTCTTT
NA,TRBV20-1,TRBJ2-7,NA,CSARTGTYYEQYF,TGCAGTGCTAGAACAGGAACTTACTACGAGCAGTACTTC
TRBD1,TRBV7-9,TRBJ1-6,NA,CASSPYRDRVYSPLHF,TGTGCCAGCAGCCCTTACCGGGACAGGGTGTATTCACCCCTCCACTTT
NA,TRBV5-4,TRBJ1-2,NA,CASSPRDGKNYGCTF,TGTGCCAGCAGCCCACGGGACGGGAAAAACTATGGCTGCACCTTC
TRBD2,TRBV11-3,TRBJ2-3,NA,CASSPRSGGGDTQYF,TGTGCCAGCAGCCCCAGGAGCGGGGGGGGAGATACGCAGTATTTT
NA,TRBV12-3/TRBV12-4,TRBJ2-7,NA,CASSLSGSRGQYF,TGTGCCAGCAGTTTATCAGGTTCCAGGGGCCAGTACTTC
NA,TRBV7-6,TRBJ2-7,NA,CASSQHDYEQYF,TGTGCCAGCAGTCAACATGATTACGAGCAGTACTTC
TRBD1,TRBV5-1,TRBJ1-6,NA,CASSSQTGADSPLHF,TGCGCCAGCAGCTCACAAACAGGGGCGGATTCACCCCTCCACTTT
NA,TRBV2,TRBJ1-1,NA,CASSRAVTEAFF,TGTGCCAGCAGTAGGGCTGTTACTGAAGCTTTCTTT
TRBD2,TRBV6-2/TRBV6-3,TRBJ2-7,NA,CASSFLPDSGGEQYF,TGTGCCAGCAGTTTCCTCCCGGATAGCGGGGGCGAGCAGTACTTC
NA,TRBV4-3,TRBJ1-1,NA,CASSQDTGFNTEAFF,TGCGCCAGCAGCCAGGATACAGGATTTAACACTGAAGCTTTCTTT
TRBD1,TRBV20-1,TRBJ2-3,NA,CSAGVGAGGRDTQYF,TGCAGTGCTGGTGTCGGGGCAGGGGGTAGAGATACGCAGTATTTT
TRBD2,TRBV28,TRBJ2-3,NA,CASSFSPLAGGSDTQYF,TGTGCCAGCAGTTTCTCCCCACTAGCGGGAGGATCAGATACGCAGTATTTT
NA,TRBV20-1,TRBJ2-7,NA,CSAASGDYEQYF,TGCAGTGCTGCCTCGGGGGACTACGAGCAGTACTTC
NA,TRBV6-6,TRBJ1-6,once,CASSCVNSPLHF,TGTGCCAGCAGTTGCGTTAATTCACCCCTCCACTTT
NA,TRBV6-5,TRBJ2-3,NA,CASSYLPEVAHTQYF,TGTGCCAGCAGTTACCTCCCCGAGGTGGCGCATACGCAGTATTTT
NA,TRBV2,TRBJ1-1,NA,CASTGSLNTEAFF,TGTGCCAGCACCGGCTCCCTGAACACTGAAGCTTTCTTT
NA,TRBV21-1,TRBJ2-7,NA,CATPDGLELREQYF,TGTGCCACACCTGATGGGTTAGAGCTTCGGGAGCAGTACTTC
NA,TRBV13,TRBJ2-1,many,CASSSRDWGLNEQFF,TGTGCCAGCAGCTCCCGAGACTGGGGGTTGAATGAGCAGTTCTTC
NA,TRBV29-1,TRBJ2-3,many,CSVRVTDTQYF,TGCAGCGTTCGGGTTACAGATACGCAGTATTTT
NA,TRBV7-2,TRBJ1-1,NA,CASSLTLGRDTEAFF,TGTGCCAGCAGCTTAACTCTGGGGAGGGACACTGAAGCTTTCTTT
NA,TRBV7-2,TRBJ2-5,many,CASSLGSPPETQYF,TGTGCCAGCAGCTTAGGCTCGCCCCCGGAGACCCAGTACTTC
TRBD2,TRBV15,TRBJ2-5,NA,CATSRDSLAGVIETQYF,TGTGCCACCAGCAGAGATAGCCTAGCGGGAGTTATAGAGACCCAGTACTTC
NA,TRBV29-1,TRBJ2-3,NA,CSVEKPAPDTQYF,TGCAGCGTTGAAAAGCCCGCCCCAGATACGCAGTATTTT
NA,TRBV20-1,TRBJ2-3,NA,CSASRGEDTQYF,TGCAGTGCCTCGCGGGGAGAAGATACGCAGTATTTT
NA,TRBV6-2/TRBV6-3,TRBJ2-7,few,CASGTRGGTYEQYF,TGTGCCAGCGGGACCCGAGGAGGGACCTACGAGCAGTACTTC
NA,TRBV20-1,TRBJ2-7,NA,CSARGHTYEQYF,TGCAGTGCTAGAGGACATACCTACGAGCAGTACTTC
NA,TRBV12-3/TRBV12-4,TRBJ1-4,NA,CASRTSSTNEKLFF,TGTGCCAGCAGAACAAGTTCAACTAATGAAAAACTGTTTTTT
NA,TRBV6-2/TRBV6-3,TRBJ1-5,NA,CASSFFPGDGSNQPQHF,TGTGCCAGCAGTTTCTTCCCCGGGGATGGGAGCAATCAGCCCCAGCATTTT
TRBD2,TRBV4-1,TRBJ2-3,NA,CASSDRTSGEDTQYF,TGCGCCAGCAGCGACCGTACTAGCGGGGAAGATACGCAGTATTTT
NA,TRBV5-1,TRBJ2-5,few,CASRSRQAQETQYF,TGCGCCAGCAGATCGCGACAGGCTCAAGAGACCCAGTACTTC
NA,TRBV4-2,TRBJ2-3,NA,CASSQPEAESYTDTQYF,TGTGCCAGCAGCCAACCGGAAGCGGAGTCTTATACAGATACGCAGTATTTT
TRBD1,TRBV9,TRBJ1-2,few,CASSPGTGADYGYTF,TGTGCCAGCAGCCCTGGGACAGGGGCTGACTATGGCTACACCTTC
TRBD1,TRBV7-9,TRBJ2-5,NA,CASSLGDRGVQETQYF,TGTGCCAGCAGCTTAGGGGACAGGGGAGTACAAGAGACCCAGTACTTC
TRBD1,TRBV2,TRBJ1-2,NA,CAKGLGQGYGYTF,TGTGCCAAGGGGTTGGGACAGGGTTATGGCTACACCTTC
TRBD2,TRBV20-1,TRBJ2-3,few,CSANGLAGVIVADTQYF,TGCAGTGCTAACGGACTAGCGGGAGTAATTGTAGCAGATACGCAGTATTTT
NA,TRBV6-2/TRBV6-3,TRBJ1-1,NA,CASSYSKGGRAFF,TGTGCCAGCAGTTACTCGAAAGGGGGGCGAGCTTTCTTT
NA,TRBV3-1,TRBJ2-5,NA,CAGSQGGTGVETQYF,TGTGCCGGCAGCCAGGGTGGAACGGGGGTAGAGACCCAGTACTTC
NA,TRBV9,TRBJ2-7,NA,CASSPRRDNYYEQYF,TGTGCCAGCAGCCCCCGAAGGGACAATTACTACGAGCAGTACTTC
NA,TRBV7-9,TRBJ2-1,NA,CASSLTAGYNEQFF,TGTGCCAGCAGCTTAACGGCAGGGTACAATGAGCAGTTCTTC
NA,TRBV3-1,TRBJ2-3,few,CASSPWTGTDTQYF,TGTGCCAGCAGCCCGTGGACGGGTACAGATACGCAGTATTTT
NA,TRBV6-2/TRBV6-3,TRBJ2-7,NA,CAGSLTGYEQYF,TGTGCCGGCAGTTTAACAGGGTACGAGCAGTACTTC
NA,TRBV4-3,TRBJ1-1,few,CASSQDRQPNTEAFF,TGCGCCAGCAGCCAAGATCGGCAACCGAACACTGAAGCTTTCTTT
NA,TRBV7-2,TRBJ2-3,NA,CTSSLVYTDTQYF,TGTACCAGCAGCTTAGTTTATACAGATACGCAGTATTTT
TRBD2,TRBV2,TRBJ2-7,NA,CASSAGGLAGVEQYF,TGTGCCAGCAGTGCAGGGGGACTAGCGGGAGTCGAGCAGTACTTC
NA,TRBV4-1,TRBJ1-4,NA,CASSPAARGYTNEKLFF,TGCGCCAGCAGCCCCGCGGCGCGGGGGTATACTAATGAAAAACTGTTTTTT
NA,TRBV6-5,TRBJ2-1,few,CASSYFGGPNEQFF,TGTGCCAGCAGTTACTTTGGGGGTCCCAATGAGCAGTTCTTC
NA,TRBV6-2/TRBV6-3,TRBJ1-6,many,CASREAVNSPLHF,TGTGCCAGCAGGGAGGCAGTCAATTCACCCCTCCACTTT